A single sample is the source of the 16 T cell receptor beta chains below, sequenced in a study of T cell responses to AZD1222 COVID-19 vaccine. Only in-frame clones appear in the TCRdb table, and some are missing; sequencing was by immunoSEQ multiplex PCR. The sample holds roughly 150,000 clones, 90% seen once. The source was peripheral blood, collected 28 days after the second AZD1222 dose. The receptors here all came from an adult who received the AZD1222 COVID-19 vaccine.

The chain recombines TRBV19 with TRBJ1-4; the D is unclear. This CDR3 region has 14 residues. Germline values: CDR1 LNHDA, CDR2 SQIVND (reference sequence). V was shortened by 10 bases and J by 0 bases, with 12 bases between the two germline ends. The DNA of the CDR3 is TGTGCCACCCCCCGACTAGCAACTAATGAAAAACTGTTTTTT. Translation: CATPRLATNEKLFF.

This clone was found a few times. CDR3 sequence reads: CASSLYTGAMNTEAFF. CDR3 DNA sequence: TGTGCCAGCAGTTTATACACAGGGGCGATGAACACTGAAGCTTTCTTT. The V and J genes are TRBV28 and TRBJ1-1; TRBD1 matches 7 bases. The CDR3 spans 16 residues. The germline V gene encodes CDR1 MDHEN and CDR2 SYDVKM. J lost 0 bases, V lost 1 base, and 5 bases had no gene match.

This chain uses TRBV5-1 with TRBJ2-2; D is perhaps TRBD1 or TRBD2 (5 bases each). V lost 4 bases, J lost 3 bases, and 10 bases lay in between. Germline V gene data show CDR1 as SGHRS and CDR2 as YFSETQ. CDR3 length: 14 residues. Written as DNA, the CDR3 is TGCGCCAGCAGCCTCCTGGGGGACACCGGGGAGCTGTTTTTT. Translation gives CASSLLGDTGELFF.

V and J are TRBV7-9 and TRBJ2-7; D gene uncertain. This CDR3 has 10 amino acids. CDR1 is SEHNR, CDR2 FQNEAQ, per germline (reference sequence). Trimming removed 1 base at V and 9 bases at J, with 4 bases between. CDR3: CASSLVGQYF. CDR3 nucleotides: TGTGCCAGCAGCTTAGTAGGGCAGTACTTC. Full variable domain (outside the CDR3, taken from reference TRBV7-9 and TRBJ2-7): DTGVSQNPRHKITKRGQNVTFRCDPISEHNRLYWYRQTLGQGPEFLTYFQNEAQLEKSRLLSDRFSAERPKGSFSTLEIQRTEQGDSAMYLCASSLVGQYFGPGTRLTVT.

The chain joins TRBV6-5 to TRBJ2-1, with 7 bases matching TRBD1. The CDR3 totals 15 residues. With V trimmed by 6 bases and J by 4 bases, 9 bases remained unmatched. Germline loops: CDR1 MNHEY, CDR2 SVGAGI. For the CDR3, the DNA is TGTGCCAGCAGGAGAGGGGACAGCCAATACAATGAGCAGTTCTTC. Translating gives CASRRGDSQYNEQFF.

The gene calls are TRBV5-1 and TRBJ2-6; no clear D gene. Deletions cut 6 bases from V and 1 base from J, with 17 bases between. Germline V CDR1 and CDR2: SGHRS, YFSETQ. The CDR3 length is 17 residues. DNA for the CDR3: TGCGCCAGCAAGATAAGTTGGGTGCATTCTGGGGCCAACGTCCTGACTTTC. It translates to CASKISWVHSGANVLTF. Supplemented by reference TRBV5-1 and TRBJ2-6, the full variable domain reads KAGVTQTPRYLIKTRGQQVTLSCSPISGHRSVSWYQQTPGQGLQFLFEYFSETQRNKGNFPGRFSGRQFSNSRSEMNVSTLELGDSALYLCASKISWVHSGANVLTFGAGSRLTVL.

The sample holds one count of this clone. The chain uses TRBV7-3 and TRBJ1-1, with TRBD1 matching over 8 bases. From germline, CDR1 is SGHTA and CDR2 FQGTGA. The CDR3 is 13 residues long. V was pared by 4 bases and J by 4 bases, with 2 bases of the junction left unmatched. CDR3 region: CASSSQGATEAFF. DNA for the CDR3: TGTGCCAGCAGCTCCCAGGGGGCCACTGAAGCTTTCTTT.

This chain joins TRBV27 and TRBJ2-7, with 9 bases fitting TRBD2. Germline V gene lookup returns CDR1 MNHEY and CDR2 SMNVEV (reference sequence). The CDR3 contains 15 residues. V shed 8 bases and J 1 base; nucleotides not matched to a gene: 9. Here the CDR3 reads CASHLSGSRSYEQYF. CDR3 bases: TGTGCCAGCCACCTTAGCGGGAGTAGGTCCTACGAGCAGTACTTC.

This chain joins TRBV5-1 and TRBJ1-2; D is uncertain. Germline V gene lookup returns CDR1 SGHRS and CDR2 YFSETQ. The CDR3 covers 13 residues. V was cut by 4 bases and J by 7 bases, with 14 bases left in between. The chain's CDR3 is CASSPPAGGGYTF. CDR3 bases: TGCGCCAGCAGCCCCCCGGCGGGCGGTGGCTACACCTTC.

The rearrangement uses TRBV5-5 and TRBJ2-2; unclear D gene. The CDR3 consists of 12 residues. The germline gives CDR1 SGHKS, CDR2 YYEKEE (reference sequence). V gave up 4 bases and J gave up 5 bases, with 6 bases separating them. The CDR3: CASSGRTGELFF. The CDR3 DNA reads as TGTGCCAGCAGCGGAAGAACCGGGGAGCTGTTTTTT.

This chain uses TRBV5-1 with TRBJ2-5, with D tentatively TRBD1 (6 bases). Trimming took 4 bases from V and 0 from J, leaving 16 bases between them. Germline CDR1 is SGHRS and CDR2 is YFSETQ. The CDR3 is 16 amino acids. The CDR3 DNA follows: TGCGCCAGCAGCCGGGCGTCAGGGGCGTACCAAGAGACCCAGTACTTC. It codes for CASSRASGAYQETQYF.

The CDR3 bases are TGTGCCAGCAGCTTACTTTATAGCGGGAGTAACACCGGGGAGCTGTTTTTT. The encoded protein is CASSLLYSGSNTGELFF. The gene calls are TRBV7-8 and TRBJ2-2, with TRBD2 matching 9 bases. V was pared by 2 bases and J by 2 bases, with 6 bases of the junction left unmatched. This CDR3 is built from 17 residues. The germline gives CDR1 SGHVS, CDR2 FQNEAQ.

The genes are TRBV9 and TRBJ2-1; TRBD2 matches at 14 bases. This CDR3 has 17 amino acids. The junction had 7 bases not matched to a gene; V was cut back by 4 bases and J by 4 bases. Germline V gene sequence: CDR1 SGDLS, CDR2 YYNGEE. CDR3 residues: CASSPGLAGGTYNEQFF. The CDR3, as DNA: TGTGCCAGCAGCCCCGGACTAGCGGGGGGTACGTACAATGAGCAGTTCTTC.

This sequence joins TRBV2 and TRBJ1-5; TRBD1 aligns across 9 bases. Unmatched junction bases numbered 7, after V lost 11 bases and J lost 5 bases. The CDR3 consists of 13 residues. Germline V gives CDR1 SNHLY, CDR2 FYNNEI. The CDR3 here is CAPLRDRDQPQHF. As DNA, the CDR3 is TGTGCCCCTCTTAGGGACAGGGATCAGCCCCAGCATTTT.

This rearrangement joins TRBV6-2 or TRBV6-3 to TRBJ2-1, with 9 bases matching TRBD2. The J segment lost 0 bases and the V segment lost 5 bases, leaving 5 bases of the junction unmatched. The germline V gene encodes CDR1 MNHEY and CDR2 SVGEGT. The CDR3 contains 16 residues. The CDR3, as DNA: TGTGCCAGCAGTAGGGCTAGCGGGGCCTCCTACAATGAGCAGTTCTTC. Its protein is CASSRASGASYNEQFF.

The chain joins TRBV18 to TRBJ2-4; possibly TRBD2 for D (5 bases). The CDR3 loop spans 16 amino acids. Germline CDR1 reads KGHSH; CDR2 reads LQKENI. The germline V and J ends were trimmed by 0 bases and 7 bases, with 16 bases remaining between them. The DNA of the CDR3 is TGTGCCAGCTCACCACCGGGAGCTGGGGTTGAGAACATTCAGTACTTC. Its translation is CASSPPGAGVENIQYF.